The TCR beta chain described here comes from a study of shared clonotypes between healthy human individuals. The method was immunoSEQ multiplex PCR; TCRdb's version includes in-frame clones alone and lacks a portion of them. The sample has about 2 million clones, 95% seen once; the top ten hold roughly 0.13%. The germline gives CDR1 MNHNS, CDR2 SASEGT. The CDR3 sequence is 16 residues long. V was cut by 4 bases and J by 7 bases, with 17 bases left in between. This receptor was identified in a man aged 18 to 35 in good health. Sequencing input: naive CD4+ T cells sorted from blood. This sample's subset: CD45RA+ positively selected. The chain combines TRBV6-1 with TRBJ1-6; D is uncertain. CDR3 nucleotide sequence: TGTGCCAGCAGTGGCCCGGGTAGGGCGCGCAATTCACCCCTCCACTTT. Encoded protein: CASSGPGRARNSPLHF.